The entry that follows covers one TCR beta chain sequence. The target antigen is unknown. The data are from a study of OX40 agonist ivuxolimab in advanced cancers. Turning to the study itself: While on treatment, patients had intravenous ivuxolimab at 0.01 to 10 mg/kg every 2 weeks. Overall study results and limits: At doses 0.1 to 3.0 mg/kg, CD4+ and CD8+ clones expanded. The mean number of expanded clones was higher in CD8+ T cells than in CD4+. Patients who responded partially at 0.1-3.0 mg/kg showed clonal expansion ranking among the lowest.

The protocol was immunoSEQ multiplex PCR, while the TCRdb copy is restricted to in-frame clones and leaves out a portion. The table records around 90,000 clones, about nine tenths of them present only once. Germline CDR1 is SGHDT and CDR2 is YYEEEE. Trimming shortened V by 0 bases and J by 8 bases, and 9 bases separated the two germline ends. This CDR3 has 13 amino acids. The clonotype comes from an adult with an advanced solid tumor such as melanoma, head and neck, liver or kidney cancer. Specimen: CD4+ or CD8+ T cells sorted from blood, collected in a trial of the OX40 agonist ivuxolimab. The chain joins TRBV5-6 to TRBJ2-4; D is undetermined. This chain's CDR3 is CASSLASIDIQYF. The CDR3 DNA reads as TGTGCCAGCAGCTTGGCCAGTATAGACATTCAGTACTTC. Supplemented by reference TRBV5-6 and TRBJ2-4, the full variable domain reads DAGVTQSPTHLIKTRGQQVTLRCSPKSGHDTVSWYQQALGQGPQFIFQYYEEEERQRGNFPDRFSGHQFPNYSSELNVNALLLGDSALYLCASSLASIDIQYFGAGTRLSVL.